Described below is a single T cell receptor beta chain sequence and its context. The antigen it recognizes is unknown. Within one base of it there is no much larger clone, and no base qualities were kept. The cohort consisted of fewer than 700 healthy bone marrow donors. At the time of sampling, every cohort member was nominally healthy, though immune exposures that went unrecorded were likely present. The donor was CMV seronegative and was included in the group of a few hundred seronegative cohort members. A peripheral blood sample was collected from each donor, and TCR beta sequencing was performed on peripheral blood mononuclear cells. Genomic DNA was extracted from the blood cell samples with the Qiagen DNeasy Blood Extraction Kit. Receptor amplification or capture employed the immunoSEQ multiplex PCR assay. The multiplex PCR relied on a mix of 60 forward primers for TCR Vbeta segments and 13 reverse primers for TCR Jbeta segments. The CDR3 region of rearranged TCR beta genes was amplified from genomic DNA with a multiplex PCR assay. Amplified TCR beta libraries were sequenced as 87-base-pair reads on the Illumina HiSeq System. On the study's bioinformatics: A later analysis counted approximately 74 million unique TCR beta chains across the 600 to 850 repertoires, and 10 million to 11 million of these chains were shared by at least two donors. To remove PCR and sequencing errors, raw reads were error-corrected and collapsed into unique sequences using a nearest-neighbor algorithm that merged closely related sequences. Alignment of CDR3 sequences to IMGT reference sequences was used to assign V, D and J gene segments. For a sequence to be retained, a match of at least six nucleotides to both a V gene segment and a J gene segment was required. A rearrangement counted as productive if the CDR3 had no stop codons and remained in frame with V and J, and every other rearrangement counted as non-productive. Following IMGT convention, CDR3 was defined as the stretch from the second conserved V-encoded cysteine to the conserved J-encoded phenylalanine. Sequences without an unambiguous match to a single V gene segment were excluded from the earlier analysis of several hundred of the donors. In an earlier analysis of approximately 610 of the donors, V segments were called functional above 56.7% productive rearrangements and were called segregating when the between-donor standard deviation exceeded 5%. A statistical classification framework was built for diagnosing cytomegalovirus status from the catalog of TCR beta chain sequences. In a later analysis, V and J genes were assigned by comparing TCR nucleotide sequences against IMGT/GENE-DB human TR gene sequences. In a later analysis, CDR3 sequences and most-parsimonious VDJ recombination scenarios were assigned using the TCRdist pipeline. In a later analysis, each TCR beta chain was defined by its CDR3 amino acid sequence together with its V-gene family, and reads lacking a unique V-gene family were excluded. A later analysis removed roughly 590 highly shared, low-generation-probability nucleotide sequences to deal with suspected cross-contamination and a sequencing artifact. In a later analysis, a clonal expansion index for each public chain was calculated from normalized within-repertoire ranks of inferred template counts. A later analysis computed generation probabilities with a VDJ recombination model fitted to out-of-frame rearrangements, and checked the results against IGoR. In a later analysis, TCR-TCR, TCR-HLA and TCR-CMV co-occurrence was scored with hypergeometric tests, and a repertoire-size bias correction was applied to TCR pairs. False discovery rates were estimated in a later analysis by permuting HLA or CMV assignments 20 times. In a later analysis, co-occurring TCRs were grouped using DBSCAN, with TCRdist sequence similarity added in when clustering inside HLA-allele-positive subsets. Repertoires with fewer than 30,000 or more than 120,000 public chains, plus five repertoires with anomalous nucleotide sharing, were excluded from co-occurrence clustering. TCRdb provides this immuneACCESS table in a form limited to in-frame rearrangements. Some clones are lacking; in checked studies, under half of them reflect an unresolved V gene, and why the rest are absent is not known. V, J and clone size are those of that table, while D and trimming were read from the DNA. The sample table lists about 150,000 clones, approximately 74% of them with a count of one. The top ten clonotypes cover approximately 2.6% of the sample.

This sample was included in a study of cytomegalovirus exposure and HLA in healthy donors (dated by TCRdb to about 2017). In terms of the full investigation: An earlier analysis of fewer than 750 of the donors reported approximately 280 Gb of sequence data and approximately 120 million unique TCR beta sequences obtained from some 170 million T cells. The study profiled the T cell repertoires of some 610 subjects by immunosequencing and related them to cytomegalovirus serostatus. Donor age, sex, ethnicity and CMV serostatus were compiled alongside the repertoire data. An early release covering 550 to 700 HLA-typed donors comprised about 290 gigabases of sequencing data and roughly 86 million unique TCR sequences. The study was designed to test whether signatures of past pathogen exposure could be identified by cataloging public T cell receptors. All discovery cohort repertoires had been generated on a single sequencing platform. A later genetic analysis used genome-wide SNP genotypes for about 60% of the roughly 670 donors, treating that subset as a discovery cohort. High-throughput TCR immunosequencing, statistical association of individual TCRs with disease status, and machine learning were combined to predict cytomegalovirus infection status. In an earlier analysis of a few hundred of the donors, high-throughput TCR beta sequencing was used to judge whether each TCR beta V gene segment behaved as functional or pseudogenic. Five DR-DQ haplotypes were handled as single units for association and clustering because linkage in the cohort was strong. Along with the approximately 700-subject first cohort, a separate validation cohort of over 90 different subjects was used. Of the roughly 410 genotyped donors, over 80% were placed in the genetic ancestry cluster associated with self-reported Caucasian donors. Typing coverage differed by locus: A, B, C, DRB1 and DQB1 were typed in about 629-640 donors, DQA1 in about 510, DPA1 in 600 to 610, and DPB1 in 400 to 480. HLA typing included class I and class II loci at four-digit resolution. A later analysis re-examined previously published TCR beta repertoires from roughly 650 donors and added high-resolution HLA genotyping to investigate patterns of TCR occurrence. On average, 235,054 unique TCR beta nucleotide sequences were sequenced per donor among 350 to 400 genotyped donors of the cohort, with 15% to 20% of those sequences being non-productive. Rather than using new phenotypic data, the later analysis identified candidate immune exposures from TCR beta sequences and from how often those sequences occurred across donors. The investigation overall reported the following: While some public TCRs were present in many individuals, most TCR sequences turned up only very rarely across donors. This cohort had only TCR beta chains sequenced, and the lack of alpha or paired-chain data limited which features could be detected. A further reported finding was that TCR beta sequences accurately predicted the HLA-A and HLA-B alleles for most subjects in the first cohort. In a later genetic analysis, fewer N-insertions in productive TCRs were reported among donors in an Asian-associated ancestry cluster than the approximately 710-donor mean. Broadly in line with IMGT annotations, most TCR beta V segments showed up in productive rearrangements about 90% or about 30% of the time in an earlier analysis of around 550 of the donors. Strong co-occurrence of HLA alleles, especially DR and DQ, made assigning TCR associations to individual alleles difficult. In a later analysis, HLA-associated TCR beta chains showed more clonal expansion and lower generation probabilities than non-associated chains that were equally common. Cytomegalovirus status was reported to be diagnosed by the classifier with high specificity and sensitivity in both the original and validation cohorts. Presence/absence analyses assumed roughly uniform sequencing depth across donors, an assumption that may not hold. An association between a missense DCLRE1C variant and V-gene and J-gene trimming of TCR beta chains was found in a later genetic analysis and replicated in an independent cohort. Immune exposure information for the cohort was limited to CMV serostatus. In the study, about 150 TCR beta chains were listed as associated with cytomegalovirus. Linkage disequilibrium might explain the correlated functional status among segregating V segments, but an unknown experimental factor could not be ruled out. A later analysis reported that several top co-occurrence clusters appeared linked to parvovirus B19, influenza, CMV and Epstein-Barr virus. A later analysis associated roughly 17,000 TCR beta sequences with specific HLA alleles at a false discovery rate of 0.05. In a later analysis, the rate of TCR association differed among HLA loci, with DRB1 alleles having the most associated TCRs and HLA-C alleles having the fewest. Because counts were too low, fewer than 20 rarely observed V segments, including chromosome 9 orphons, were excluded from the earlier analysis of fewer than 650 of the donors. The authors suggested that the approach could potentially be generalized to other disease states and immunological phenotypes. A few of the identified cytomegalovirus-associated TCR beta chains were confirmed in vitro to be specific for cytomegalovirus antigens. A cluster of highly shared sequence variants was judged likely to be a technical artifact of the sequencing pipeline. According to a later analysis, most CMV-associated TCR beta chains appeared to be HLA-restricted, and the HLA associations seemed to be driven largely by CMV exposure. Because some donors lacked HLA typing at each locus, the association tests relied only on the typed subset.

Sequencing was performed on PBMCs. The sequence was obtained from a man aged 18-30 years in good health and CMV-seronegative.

The CDR3 in this case is CASSSSGTGGAFF. The DNA is TGTGCCAGCAGTTCGTCCGGGACAGGGGGCGCTTTCTTT. The sequence is built from TRBV6-4 and TRBJ1-1, with TRBD1 identical over 12 junction bases. The CDR3 runs 13 amino acids, cysteine and phenylalanine included. The only DNA kept is the CDR3, 39 bases in frame from the first base. As encoded in the germline V gene, CDR1 is MRHNA while CDR2 is SNTAGT. From V the trimming removes 5 bases and from J it removes 11 bases, while the gene matches leave 6 bases of the junction unaccounted for.